This TCR beta chain was documented in a study of shared clonotypes between healthy human individuals. Study overall: The cohort comprised a couple of women and a few men. Their ages spanned 18 to 49 years.

Germline-derived CDR1 and CDR2 are SNHLY and FYNNEI. V was clipped by 4 bases and J by 3 bases, with 4 bases between them. This CDR3 contains 11 residues. As to this clone: Its antigen is as yet unknown.

The authors distributed each subset's genomic DNA evenly over several immunoSEQ plates. Produced via immunoSEQ multiplex PCR; TCRdb's table is partial and in-frame only. In the table there are around 370,000 clones, around 96% of which are singletons. Study conclusions and caveats: Non-shared clonotypes had lower generation probabilities than clonotypes shared by all four sorted-subset donors. The donor pool, a small one, limited the genetic and exposure-history diversity represented.

This clonotype was obtained from a man aged 25 to 40 in good health. The chain has TRBV2 and TRBJ2-7; D gene unclear. The specimen sequenced was memory CD8+ T cells sorted from blood. Subset meaning: CD45RO+ cells pooled with CCR7-negative TemRA cells. CDR3 in DNA: TGTGCCAGCAGTGGAGACTACGAGCAGTACTTC. This codes for CASSGDYEQYF.